Below, 28 T cell receptor beta chains from the same sample are listed, as sequenced in a study of cytomegalovirus exposure and HLA in healthy donors. This PCR relied on a set of 60 Vbeta primers and 13 Jbeta primers. The method was immunoSEQ multiplex PCR; TCRdb's version includes in-frame clones alone and lacks a portion of them. The sample holds some 84,000 clones. The sequencing input was PBMCs. These receptor sequences come from a middle-aged man in good health and CMV-seronegative.

The chain employs TRBV7-2 and TRBJ2-7; 10 bases map to TRBD1. Germline V CDR1 and CDR2: SGHTA, FQGNSA. The CDR3 is made up of 16 amino acids. The trim removed 2 bases at V and 4 bases at J, leaving 8 bases unmatched. This CDR3 is CASSLRHGQGVYEQYF. CDR3 nucleotides: TGTGCCAGCAGCTTACGCCATGGACAGGGGGTTTACGAGCAGTACTTC.

As regards this clone: Other DNA sequences in this sample translate to the same CDR3. The chain combines TRBV28 with TRBJ1-1; 7 bases agree with TRBD1. This CDR3 has 14 amino acids. V shed 5 bases and J 3 bases; nucleotides not matched to a gene: 6. Germline CDR1 reads MDHEN; CDR2 reads SYDVKM. The CDR3 region has the DNA TGTGCCAGCAGTGTTCATCAGGGGGACACTGAAGCTTTCTTT. It codes for CASSVHQGDTEAFF.

V and J are TRBV18 and TRBJ1-5; no firm D call. The V and J ends lost 3 bases and 0 bases respectively, with 9 bases between them. The CDR3 totals 15 residues. CDR1 is KGHSH and CDR2 is LQKENI in the germline V gene. CDR3 nucleotide sequence: TGTGCCAGCTCACCCCTGGGAGTTAGCAATCAGCCCCAGCATTTT. Amino acid sequence: CASSPLGVSNQPQHF.

The rearrangement links TRBV9 to TRBJ2-2; 9 nucleotides align to TRBD1. This CDR3 contains 16 residues. The germline V gene encodes CDR1 SGDLS and CDR2 YYNGEE. Trimming removed 4 bases from V and 2 bases from J; junction bases left unmatched: 6. CDR3 sequence (DNA): TGTGCCAGCAGCCTACTGACAGGGGGAAACACCGGGGAGCTGTTTTTT. Its protein is CASSLLTGGNTGELFF.

The chain joins TRBV6-1 to TRBJ1-5; D is uncertain. Trimming stripped 1 base from V and 3 bases from J, with 10 bases between. The CDR3 runs 15 residues. Germline V CDR1 and CDR2: MNHNS, SASEGT. CDR3 coding DNA: TGTGCCAGCAGTGAAGGGGCGGGCCTCAATCAGCCCCAGCATTTT. This gives the protein CASSEGAGLNQPQHF.

V gene TRBV7-2 combines with J gene TRBJ2-7, with 9 bases fitting TRBD1. The J segment lost 6 bases and the V segment lost 1 base, leaving 10 bases of the junction unmatched. This CDR3 is built from 16 residues. Looked up from germline, CDR1 is SGHTA and CDR2 is FQGNSA. The CDR3 reads CASSLVAGTGYFEQYF. As DNA, the CDR3 is TGTGCCAGCAGCTTAGTTGCCGGGACAGGGTATTTCGAGCAGTACTTC.

The genes are TRBV7-8 and TRBJ1-3, with 8 bases identical to TRBD1. Germline CDR1 is SGHVS and CDR2 is FQNEAQ. J gave up 2 bases and V 2 bases, and 5 bases lay outside the gene matches. The CDR3 spans 16 residues. The CDR3 protein is CASSLTGGTTGNTIYF. The CDR3 region has the DNA TGTGCCAGCAGCTTAACAGGGGGAACTACTGGAAACACCATATATTTT.

The chain uses TRBV2 and TRBJ2-7; D not certain. V lost 5 bases, J lost 3 bases, and 11 bases lay in between. The CDR3 totals 13 residues. Per the germline V gene, CDR1 is SNHLY and CDR2 is FYNNEI. DNA of the CDR3: TGTGCCAGCAGTAGCCGCACCCTCTACGAGCAGTACTTC. Translating it yields CASSSRTLYEQYF.

The chain is built from TRBV30 and TRBJ1-1, with 8 bases fitting TRBD1. This CDR3 region has 13 residues. Germline CDR1 reads GTSNPN; CDR2 reads SVGIG (reference sequence). V trimming: 3 bases; J trimming: 3 bases; junction bases outside the gene matches: 3. The CDR3 DNA reads as TGTGCCTGGAGCGCACAGGGGGACACTGAAGCTTTCTTT. Translated: CAWSAQGDTEAFF.

The chain employs TRBV5-6 and TRBJ1-5; 7 nucleotides line up with TRBD1. The trim removed 4 bases at V and 5 bases at J, leaving 6 bases unmatched. Germline V CDR1 and CDR2: SGHDT, YYEEEE. The CDR3 totals 14 residues. The CDR3 loop reads CASSQRDSYQPQHF. The CDR3 DNA is TGTGCCAGCAGCCAGAGGGACAGTTATCAGCCCCAGCATTTT.

V usage is TRBV30 and J usage is TRBJ2-2; maybe TRBD2 (5 bases). Between the trimmed V and J ends, which lost 3 bases and 3 bases, there was a span of 17 bases. This CDR3 is built from 16 residues. Germline CDR1 GTSNPN, CDR2 SVGIG (reference sequence). This CDR3 is CAWRGVSLIHTGELFF. DNA of the CDR3: TGTGCCTGGAGGGGAGTTAGTCTTATACACACCGGGGAGCTGTTTTTT.

V usage is TRBV19 and J usage is TRBJ1-5; 8 nucleotides line up with TRBD1. The ends lost 1 base at V and 14 bases at J; junction bases unmatched: 16. This CDR3 contains 16 residues. Germline CDR1 reads LNHDA; CDR2 reads SQIVND (reference sequence). CDR3 DNA: TGTGCCAGTAGTATAGGGGCAGGGGGCCCGTCGCATTTAGAGCATTTT. Translation gives CASSIGAGGPSHLEHF.

V and J are TRBV7-2 and TRBJ2-1; 10 bases map to TRBD1. The germline gives CDR1 SGHTA, CDR2 FQGNSA. The J segment lost 8 bases and the V segment lost 2 bases, leaving 6 bases of the junction unmatched. The CDR3 length is 15 residues. The CDR3 bases are TGTGCCAGCAGCTTATTGGGACAGGGGATGGATGAGCAGTTCTTC. This sequence encodes CASSLLGQGMDEQFF.

Details on this clone: Different DNA sequences within this sample yield the same CDR3. This sequence joins TRBV7-9 and TRBJ2-7, with 10 positions matching TRBD1. Per the germline V gene, CDR1 is SEHNR and CDR2 is FQNEAQ (reference sequence). The junction had 1 base not matched to a gene; V was cut back by 3 bases and J by 2 bases. The CDR3 is made up of 14 amino acids. The CDR3 sequence is CASSLGTGAYEQYF. CDR3 nucleotide sequence: TGTGCCAGCAGCTTGGGGACAGGGGCCTACGAGCAGTACTTC.

This chain connects TRBV19 to TRBJ1-5; no reliable D call. The CDR3 sequence is 12 residues long. Germline CDR1 is LNHDA and CDR2 is SQIVND (reference sequence). Trimming left V 6 bases short and J 4 bases short, with 7 bases between. The CDR3 nucleotides read TGTGCCAGTAGAGACAAGAATCAGCCCCAGCATTTT. It translates to CASRDKNQPQHF.

The CDR3 bases are TGCGCCAGCAGCTCCATATACAGGGGGAAGGACACCGGGGAGCTGTTTTTT. Residues: CASSSIYRGKDTGELFF. The rearrangement uses TRBV5-1 and TRBJ2-2; 8 nucleotides match TRBD1. This CDR3 is 17 amino acids long. Germline trimming cut 3 bases from V and 3 bases from J; bases unmatched to any gene: 10. Per the germline V gene, CDR1 is SGHRS and CDR2 is YFSETQ.

CDR3 loop: CASTKTRLRGYTF. Here the CDR3 DNA reads TGTGCCAGCACCAAAACACGGTTGCGGGGCTACACCTTC. The chain joins TRBV28 to TRBJ1-2; no definite D call. The CDR3 loop spans 13 amino acids. The germline V gene encodes CDR1 MDHEN and CDR2 SYDVKM. V lost 7 bases and J lost 8, with 17 bases in between.

CDR3 region: CASSAELAGGTQYF. CDR3 nucleotide sequence: TGCGCCAGCAGCGCGGAACTAGCGGGGGGTACGCAGTATTTT. V is TRBV5-1 and J is TRBJ2-3; TRBD2 matches 12 bases. CDR3 length: 14 amino acids. After removal of 4 bases from V and 8 bases from J, the junction contained 5 bases not matched to a gene. Germline CDR1 and CDR2: SGHRS and YFSETQ.

CDR3 nucleotides: TGTGCCAGTAGTTATCGGGGGGCTAGCGGTGAGACCCAGTACTTC. This sequence encodes CASSYRGASGETQYF. This sequence joins TRBV19 and TRBJ2-5; perhaps TRBD2 as D (7 bases). The CDR3 sequence is 15 residues long. Looked up from germline, CDR1 is LNHDA and CDR2 is SQIVND (reference sequence). V was pared by 5 bases and J by 5 bases, with 18 bases between.

The chain combines TRBV5-6 with TRBJ2-5, with 16 bases aligning to TRBD2. The CDR3 length is 18 residues. The germline V gene has CDR1 SGHDT and CDR2 YYEEEE. After removal of 4 bases from V and 4 bases from J, the junction contained 10 bases not matched to a gene. In nucleotides, the CDR3 is TGTGCCAGCAGCGCCCCCGGGACTAGCGGGGGGGCAGGAGAGACCCAGTACTTC. The encoded protein is CASSAPGTSGGAGETQYF.

The V gene is TRBV19, the J gene TRBJ2-5, with 9 bases lining up with TRBD1. This CDR3 comprises 16 residues. CDR1 and CDR2 (germline): LNHDA, SQIVND (reference sequence). The V gene end was trimmed by 5 bases and the J gene end by 1 base; junction bases not matched to a gene: 8. The CDR3 DNA follows: TGTGCCAGTAGTCTAGCCGGGACAGGGACCCAAGAGACCCAGTACTTC. Translating it yields CASSLAGTGTQETQYF.

The chain is built from TRBV7-3 and TRBJ2-7, with D perhaps matching TRBD2 (5 bases). Looked up from germline, CDR1 is SGHTA and CDR2 is FQGTGA. V was clipped by 5 bases and J by 2 bases, with 16 bases between them. The CDR3 extends over 15 amino acids. The CDR3 region is CASSAGGGSPYEQYF. The CDR3 DNA sequence: TGTGCCAGCAGCGCAGGCGGCGGGTCCCCCTACGAGCAGTACTTC.

V gene TRBV4-2 combines with J gene TRBJ1-1; 8 bases are a match to TRBD1. The germline V gene encodes CDR1 LGHNA and CDR2 YNFKEQ. The CDR3 is 14 residues long. The V and J ends lost 3 bases and 1 base, in that order; junction bases with no gene match: 1. The CDR3 protein is CASSHGQGNTEAFF. The CDR3, as DNA: TGTGCCAGCAGCCACGGACAGGGGAACACTGAAGCTTTCTTT.

The chain couples TRBV5-5 to TRBJ1-4; TRBD1 agrees at 9 bases. CDR3 length: 16 residues. CDR1 is SGHKS and CDR2 is YYEKEE in the germline V gene (reference sequence). J was trimmed by 5 bases and V by 2 bases; bases with no gene match: 7. CDR3 protein: CASSFGQGRINEKLFF. CDR3 nucleotides: TGTGCCAGCAGCTTCGGACAGGGGAGGATAAATGAAAAACTGTTTTTT.

The chain recombines TRBV7-2 with TRBJ1-1; perhaps TRBD1 as D (5 bases). The CDR3 runs to 12 residues. From germline, CDR1 is SGHTA and CDR2 FQGNSA. The V and J ends lost 1 base and 8 bases respectively, with 8 bases between them. The CDR3 protein is CASSLVRGEAFF. The DNA of the CDR3 is TGTGCCAGCAGCTTAGTACGGGGGGAAGCTTTCTTT.

This chain connects TRBV7-2 to TRBJ2-3; tentatively, D is TRBD2 (5 bases). The V gene lost 5 bases and the J gene lost 4 bases, with 10 bases spanning the gap. The CDR3 is made up of 13 amino acids. Germline assignment: CDR1 SGHTA and CDR2 FQGNSA. CDR3 amino acids: CASSETRSDTQYF. In nucleotides, the CDR3 is TGTGCCAGCAGCGAAACTAGATCAGATACGCAGTATTTT.

V and J are TRBV2 and TRBJ2-4; perhaps TRBD2 as D (7 bases). This CDR3 spans 16 amino acids. Germline V gene lookup returns CDR1 SNHLY and CDR2 FYNNEI. V shed 4 bases and J shed 0 bases, with 13 bases lying between them. The CDR3 nucleotides read TGTGCCAGCAGTGCTAGGGGGGGCCTAGCCAAAAACATTCAGTACTTC. Translated, it gives CASSARGGLAKNIQYF.

The rearrangement joins TRBV7-9 to TRBJ1-2; D gene uncertain. V was shortened by 1 base and J by 4 bases, with 10 bases between the two germline ends. Germline-derived CDR1 and CDR2 are SEHNR and FQNEAQ (reference sequence). The length of the CDR3 is 14 residues. Here the CDR3 reads CASSLGATSYGYTF. As DNA, the CDR3 is TGTGCCAGCAGCTTAGGGGCTACCAGCTATGGCTACACCTTC. Combining the CDR3 with reference TRBV7-9 and TRBJ1-2 gives the whole variable domain DTGVSQNPRHKITKRGQNVTFRCDPISEHNRLYWYRQTLGQGPEFLTYFQNEAQLEKSRLLSDRFSAERPKGSFSTLEIQRTEQGDSAMYLCASSLGATSYGYTFGSGTRLTVV.